This record covers a single T cell receptor beta chain. As yet, its antigen is unknown. Measured with immunoSEQ multiplex PCR; TCRdb has only the in-frame clones, and not every one. Of fewer than 150,000 clones listed, 93% were seen once; the top ten hold roughly 1%. The data were obtained in a study of T cell responses to AZD1222 COVID-19 vaccine. Study overall: Pooling covered second doses at about 4 or about 12 weeks.

Whole-study results and caveats: Spike-specific TCR breadth and depth both grew after two AZD1222 doses. Donors skewed white British and female; clonal diversity was possibly underestimated. Only a handful of people who got AZD1222 tested seropositive at baseline.

Trimming took 4 bases from V and 1 from J; bases not matched to a gene: 6. The CDR3 spans 15 residues. Germline assignment: CDR1 SGHNT and CDR2 YYREEE (reference sequence). This specimen was peripheral blood, taken on day 0 of AZD1222 vaccination. The chain couples TRBV5-4 to TRBJ2-7; 9 bases line up with TRBD1. This receptor was taken from an adult in good health. The CDR3 region is CASSPRTGDSYEQYF. In nucleotides, the CDR3 is TGTGCCAGCAGCCCGAGGACAGGGGATTCCTACGAGCAGTACTTC.